The clone carrying this TCR beta chain was found a few times. As yet, its antigen is unknown. The germline gives CDR1 SGDLS, CDR2 YYNGEE. The length of the CDR3 is 15 residues. V shed 4 bases and J shed 3 bases, with 17 bases lying between them. The sequenced template was cDNA made from the entire isolated RNA. This table comes from immunoSEQ multiplex PCR, and its TCRdb copy is limited to in-frame clones, with some not included. The data show roughly 280,000 clones, roughly 24% seen once. The data originate from a study of beta chain features in type 1 diabetes. Study-level results: When Type 1 diabetes patients were examined, their TCRB CDR3s proved moderately but significantly shorter in all four CD4+ subsets.

The chain couples TRBV9 to TRBJ2-7; weak D call: TRBD2 (5 bases). Sequencing was carried out using naive CD4+ T cells from blood. The sequence was obtained from a woman in her 30s with type 1 diabetes. Here the CDR3 reads CASSPSGLLYYEQYF. The CDR3 nucleotides are TGTGCCAGCAGCCCCTCGGGATTATTATACTACGAGCAGTACTTC.